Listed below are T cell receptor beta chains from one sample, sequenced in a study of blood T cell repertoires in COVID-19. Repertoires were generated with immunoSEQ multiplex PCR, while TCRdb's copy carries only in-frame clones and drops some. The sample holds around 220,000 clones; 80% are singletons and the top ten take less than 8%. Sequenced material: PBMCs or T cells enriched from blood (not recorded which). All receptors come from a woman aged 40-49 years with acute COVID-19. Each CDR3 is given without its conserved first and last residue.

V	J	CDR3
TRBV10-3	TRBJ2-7	AIRGVSGSGYEQY
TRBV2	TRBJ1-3	ASSADGGPGNTIY
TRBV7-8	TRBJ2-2	ASSRPGAGELF
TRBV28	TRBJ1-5	ASSSGVLGNQPQH
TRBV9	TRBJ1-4	ASSVARGARREKLF
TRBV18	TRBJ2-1	ASSPEGLGGNEQF
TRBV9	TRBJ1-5	ASSETGVNQPQH
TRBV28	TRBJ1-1	ASFEVVGVRGTEAF
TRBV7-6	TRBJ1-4	ASSRRRSGEKLF
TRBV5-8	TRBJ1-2	ASSSGTAYGYT
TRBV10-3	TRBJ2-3	AISDPVAGGSTDTQY
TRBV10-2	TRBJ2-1	ASSDYGGKDEQF
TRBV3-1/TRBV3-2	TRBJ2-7	ASSPLAGTYEQY
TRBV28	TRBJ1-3	ASLVGLLSGNTIY
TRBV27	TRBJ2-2	ASARNGGHRGAV
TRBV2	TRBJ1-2	ASSLFPERSGYT
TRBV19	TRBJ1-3	ASSSRDSGNTIY
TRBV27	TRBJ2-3	AVLAGDSDTQY
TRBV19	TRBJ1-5	ASSPFRQSNQPQH
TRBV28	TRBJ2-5	ASRDTSGGETQY
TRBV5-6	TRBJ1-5	ASSLGGAGNQPQH
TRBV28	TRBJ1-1	ASILGGVNTEAF
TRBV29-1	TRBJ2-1	SVAPGGPYNEQF
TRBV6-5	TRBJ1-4	ASSYGLGQGNEKLF
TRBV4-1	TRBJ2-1	ASSTLAGDYNEQF
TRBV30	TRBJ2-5	AWSVSEGPQY
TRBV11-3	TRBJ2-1	ASSQGLAGEVEQF
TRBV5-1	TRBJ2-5	ASSSQTSIQETQY
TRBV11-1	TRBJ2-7	ASSLGQGAGEQY
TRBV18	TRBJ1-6	ASSPQDRDWAPLH
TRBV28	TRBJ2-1	ASSLRGADEQF
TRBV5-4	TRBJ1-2	ASSLGGDRLNGYT
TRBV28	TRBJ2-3	ASSLTGATDTQY
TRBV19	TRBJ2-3	ASTREGPRDTQY
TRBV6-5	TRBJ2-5	ASSMLAGGSETQY
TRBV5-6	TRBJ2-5	ASSLRAAGVIETQY
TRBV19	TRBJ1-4	ASSISGDIEKLF
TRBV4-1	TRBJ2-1	ASSQQLAGDEQF
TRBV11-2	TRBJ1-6	ASSDRTNSPLH
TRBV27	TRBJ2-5	ASSFIGREETQY
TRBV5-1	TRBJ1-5	ASSPDGGNQPQH